This T cell receptor beta chain is from a study of blood T cells in healthy people across ages (dated by TCRdb to between 2014 and 2017). General notes on the study: In model experiments, template switching captured roughly one uniquely barcoded TCR beta cDNA molecule for every two T cells. To avoid experimental bias, donors of different ages were spread randomly across the sequencing lanes. The donors were split into four age groups: young (average about 16 years), middle-aged (about 40), aged (approximately 60) and long-lived (approximately 80). Using the same blood draw, the study looked at two additional independent replicas of 1 million unique cDNA reads for two donors, one aged 18 to 30 and the other aged 80 or older. The study measured age-related changes in TCR beta repertoire diversity using deep sequencing normalized with unique cDNA molecular identifiers. Overall study results and their limits: Estimates of total diversity from one million sequenced T cells were regarded as lower bounds and underestimates. Conclusive comparison of naive and antigen-experienced compartments was prevented by the profiling of bulk unsorted PBMCs. A strong correlation was found between observed TCR beta diversity and the percentage of naive T cells measured by flow cytometry. Observed TCR beta diversity per million T cells fell roughly linearly with age, and a significant reduction was already apparent by age around 40. Compared with the aged group, more naive CD4+ T cells, fewer expanded clones and increased TCR diversity were shown by the long-lived group, suggesting age selection. Because donor CMV infection status was unknown, age-related changes in expanded clonotypes were potentially confounded.

Library method: 5' RACE. TCRdb shows the sequencer as Illumina HiSeq 2500. The second PCR ran for about 6 to 12 cycles and used a J-beta primer mix along with a sample-barcoded 5' primer. A unique molecular identifier was introduced onto each TCR beta cDNA molecule by a template-switch 5' adaptor carrying 12 random nucleotides. Each sample yielded at least 3 million CDR3-containing paired-end reads. The Mint cDNA synthesis kit, primed by a TRBC-specific oligonucleotide, was used to synthesize first-strand cDNA from all RNA. After uracil-DNA glycosylase treatment, a first 18-cycle PCR used universal primers M1SS and BC2_uni_R on all cDNA. The paper's data handling went like this. Normalization of each sample was performed by random selection of 1 million high-quality reads, each carrying a distinct molecular identifier. Reads with shared molecular identifiers were discarded instead of being binned into consensus sequences. CDR3 identification, clonotype clustering and error correction used MiTCR with a Q25 quality threshold and the strictest error-elimination algorithm. Lower-bound total TCR beta diversity was estimated with a nonparametric unseen species model using Euler transformation. TCRdb applied fastp at Q25 and MiXCR to the public reads, then kept only in-frame beta chains. Every CDR3 protein is listed once, alongside the most common genes and DNA of its rows. In this record, the V and J calls reflect TCRdb's handling and not the investigators' own analysis. The sample table contains approximately 800,000 distinct CDR3 sequences; only one count was recorded for more than 55% of them. The top ten clones comprise around 24% of the sample.

To note about this clonotype: Its antigen is currently not known. No base quality values were provided; no much bigger clone lies one nucleotide off.

Donors were 30 to 45 systemically healthy Caucasian individuals from Russia aged about 6 to 100 years. Each donor gave ten milliliters of peripheral blood, collected into EDTA-treated Vacutainer tubes. Ficoll-Paque density-gradient centrifugation was used to isolate PBMCs, with at least 7 million per sample. Trizol reagent was used to extract total RNA from the PBMCs, yielding at least 6 micrograms per sample. The percentages of naive CD45RAhigh/CD27high T cells were determined by flow cytometry on a PBMC aliquot from every donor. The sequence was collected from a man aged 40-49 years in good health. The sequencing input was blood.

The CDR3 region: CASSPRPFGGAMYQETQYF. The nucleotides are TGTGCCAGCAGCCCTCGACCATTTGGGGGGGCCATGTACCAAGAGACCCAGTACTTC. The sequence links TRBV9 to TRBJ2-5, with a tentative D gene TRBD2 over 7 matching bases. The cysteine opens and the phenylalanine closes a CDR3 of 19 amino acids. The DNA shown is the 57-base CDR3, in frame from base 1. V is clipped by 4 bases and J by 0 bases, and the sequence between their germline boundaries is 25 bases long. From a lookup of the germline V gene, CDR1 and CDR2 are SGDLS and YYNGEE.